The following is a T cell receptor beta chain sequence with its context. No antigen is known for it. HCMV-specific IgG was detected in serum with a commercial ELISA kit to determine HCMV serostatus. Ficoll density gradient centrifugation was used to isolate peripheral blood mononuclear cells from blood. Including cysteine and phenylalanine, the CDR3 has 13 amino acids. DNA was not recorded. The germline V gene (reference sequence) sets CDR1 to DFQATT and CDR2 to SNEGSKA. This entry comes from a study of T cells expressing NK-cell markers (dated by TCRdb to 2019 to 2021). Notes on the research overall: Three sorted T-cell subsets (CD3+CD56+NKG2C+, CD3+CD56+NKG2C- and CD3+CD56-NKG2C+) from seven to nine donors had their TCR beta-chain repertoires profiled. Among the eight sequenced donors, only one was HCMV-seronegative, while the other seven were HCMV-seropositive. The study sequenced eight donors, all healthy volunteers chosen at random: three men and five women. The libraries were sequenced on Illumina HiSeq 2000/2500, MiSeq or NextSeq, producing 2 x 150 bp reads. Points the paper makes about the study in general: In several donors, the dominant CD3+CD56+NKG2C+ clonotypes were found to rank among the top 10 CD8+ clonotypes and to make up 1.0-7.0% of CD8+ T cells. Those dominant clonotypes were again the most abundant among CD3+CD56-NKG2C+ cells in a handful of donors, at about 28.3-65%. Whether the expanded NKG2C-expressing T cell clones were specific for HCMV antigens remained unclear.

Instrument used: Illumina HiSeq 2000. TCR beta cDNA libraries were prepared using 5'RACE template switching, which introduced a universal primer site and unique molecular identifiers. cDNA synthesis was primed from the TCR beta constant segment and was followed by two successive PCR amplification steps. The original pipeline was this. MIGEC was used to demultiplex reads and group reads by UMI, and MiTCR was used to assemble and quantify clonotypes. To remove erroneous sequences, TCR cDNA sequences were retained only when supported by two or more reads. The tcR package was used for downstream repertoire analysis, with clonotypes matched between fractions based on CDR3 nucleotide sequence plus V segment. Antigen specificity was annotated against VDJdb with VDJmatch, allowing one amino acid substitution in CDR3. Following reprocessing of the reads by TCRdb, the data hold one row per CDR3 protein sequence and no DNA is available. For this entry, the V and J calls and clone size follow TCRdb and not the study's own pipeline. The sample's table covers 300,000 to 450,000 distinct CDR3 sequences. The biggest ten clones account for over 4% of the sample.

Recombination connected TRBV20-1 to TRBJ1-2. This sequence was found in a man aged 18 to 69 in good health. The sequenced sample consisted of blood T cells: a sorted CD56 or NKG2C T cell subset, CD4+ or CD8+ T cells, or bulk PBMC T cells (not recorded which). CDR3 region: CSARDRPRRGYTF.